Following are 21 T cell receptor beta chains from one sample sequenced in a study of OX40 agonist ivuxolimab in advanced cancers. The data were produced by immunoSEQ multiplex PCR, yet TCRdb's version contains in-frame clones alone and is incomplete. The sample has around 68,000 clones; about 89% are singletons. Sequencing used CD4+ or CD8+ T cells sorted from blood, obtained in a trial of the OX40 agonist ivuxolimab. These receptors came from an adult with an advanced solid tumor such as melanoma, head and neck, liver or kidney cancer.

V and J are TRBV5-1 and TRBJ2-1; possible D gene TRBD1, 6 bases. Germline CDR1 SGHRS, CDR2 YFSETQ. This CDR3 is built from 12 residues. V shed 4 bases and J shed 10 bases, with 12 bases lying between them. The CDR3 coding sequence is TGCGCCAGCAGCCCACAGGGCCCAGAGCAGTTCTTC. Protein sequence: CASSPQGPEQFF.

This rearrangement joins TRBV5-4 to TRBJ1-6, with TRBD1 matching over 8 bases. The J segment lost 7 bases and the V segment lost 4 bases, leaving 4 bases of the junction unmatched. The length of the CDR3 is 14 residues. Germline loops: CDR1 SGHNT, CDR2 YYREEE (reference sequence). CDR3 sequence reads: CASSPGQENSPLHF. The CDR3 coding sequence is TGTGCCAGCAGCCCGGGACAGGAGAATTCACCCCTCCACTTT.

The chain recombines TRBV18 with TRBJ1-5; no firm D call. Germline lookup yields CDR1 KGHSH and CDR2 LQKENI. The CDR3 has 13 amino acids. Trimming removed 3 bases from V and 4 bases from J, with 7 bases in between. The CDR3 sequence: CASSPADNQPQHF. The CDR3 DNA reads as TGTGCCAGCTCACCGGCAGATAATCAGCCCCAGCATTTT.

The chain has TRBV27 and TRBJ2-7, with 10 bases lining up with TRBD1. The CDR3 extends over 15 amino acids. The germline gives CDR1 MNHEY, CDR2 SMNVEV (reference sequence). V lost 5 bases, J lost 7 bases, and 11 bases stayed unmatched. CDR3 protein: CASSGTGTGVREQYF. The CDR3 nucleotides are TGTGCCAGCAGTGGAACCGGGACAGGGGTCCGGGAGCAGTACTTC.

The rearrangement uses TRBV7-9 and TRBJ2-1; the match to TRBD2 covers 8 bases. Germline V CDR1 and CDR2: SEHNR, FQNEAQ (reference sequence). The V and J ends lost 0 bases and 12 bases, in that order; junction bases with no gene match: 7. This CDR3 has 14 residues. In DNA form, the CDR3 reads TGTGCCAGCAGCTTAGCAACGGGGGGGCAGGGGCAGTTCTTC. This encodes CASSLATGGQGQFF.

The chain recombines TRBV19 with TRBJ1-5; 8 bases map to TRBD1. The CDR3 contains 16 residues. The germline gives CDR1 LNHDA, CDR2 SQIVND (reference sequence). Trimming at V came to 2 bases and at J to 3 bases, leaving 6 bases not matched to a gene. CDR3 sequence (DNA): TGTGCCAGTAGTATATTCGGACAGGGAGACAATCAGCCCCAGCATTTT. Its protein is CASSIFGQGDNQPQHF.

The chain's CDR3 is CASSRRDRGRRYTEAFF. In DNA, the CDR3 is TGTGCCAGCAGTAGGCGGGACAGGGGGCGCAGGTACACTGAAGCTTTCTTT. The chain couples TRBV28 to TRBJ1-1; 12 bases match TRBD1. Germline-derived CDR1 and CDR2 are MDHEN and SYDVKM. V shed 5 bases, J shed 3 bases, and the junction held 10 bases outside the gene matches. This CDR3 spans 17 amino acids.

The CDR3, as DNA: TGTGCCAGCAGTCGGGGGAGGACTGAAGCTTTCTTT. Residues: CASSRGRTEAFF. The chain has TRBV6-5 and TRBJ1-1; possible D gene TRBD1, 5 bases. Trimming pared 5 bases from V and 5 bases from J, leaving 9 bases between. Germline CDR1 reads MNHEY; CDR2 reads SVGAGI. The CDR3 loop spans 12 amino acids.

This rearrangement joins TRBV7-2 to TRBJ2-6, with D perhaps matching TRBD2 (5 bases). Germline CDR1 SGHTA, CDR2 FQGNSA. The CDR3 contains 15 residues. Trimming pared 1 base from V and 4 bases from J, leaving 8 bases between. The CDR3 here is CASSLVSSGANVLTF. The CDR3 DNA reads as TGTGCCAGCAGCTTAGTCTCTAGCGGGGCCAACGTCCTGACTTTC.

The chain joins TRBV6-1 to TRBJ2-1, with D hard to call. There are 14 residues in the CDR3. V was pared by 7 bases and J by 5 bases, with 15 bases between. Germline lookup yields CDR1 MNHNS and CDR2 SASEGT. The CDR3 DNA sequence: TGTGCCAGCACCCTCACGTACAGCAACAATGAGCAGTTCTTC. Its translation: CASTLTYSNNEQFF.

J is TRBJ2-7 and V is TRBV6-1; D not resolved. The germline V gene encodes CDR1 MNHNS and CDR2 SASEGT. The CDR3 sequence is 14 residues long. Trimming shortened V by 5 bases and J by 4 bases, and 15 bases separated the two germline ends. The CDR3 sequence is CASSNYGPFYEQYF. The CDR3 DNA reads TGTGCCAGCAGTAACTATGGACCCTTTTACGAGCAGTACTTC.

The rearrangement uses TRBV28 and TRBJ2-7; D is undetermined. Germline CDR1 MDHEN, CDR2 SYDVKM. The CDR3 runs 13 residues. The V end lost 6 bases, the J end lost 1 base, and 10 bases lay between the germline ends. For the CDR3, the DNA is TGTGCCAGCAGCCCGACTGTTTCCTACGAGCAGTACTTC. Its translation: CASSPTVSYEQYF.

This rearrangement joins TRBV10-3 to TRBJ1-1; D perhaps matches TRBD1 (6 bases). Germline assignment: CDR1 ENHRY and CDR2 SYGVKD. V dropped 6 bases and J dropped 1 base, with 15 bases sitting between them. CDR3 length: 15 amino acids. In nucleotides, the CDR3 is TGTGCCATCAGAGCAACAGGGAGTTGGAACACTGAAGCTTTCTTT. Protein: CAIRATGSWNTEAFF.

The chain couples TRBV5-1 to TRBJ1-5; perhaps TRBD1 as D (6 bases). V was trimmed by 5 bases and J by 0 bases, leaving 15 bases between them. CDR3 size: 16 residues. Germline values: CDR1 SGHRS, CDR2 YFSETQ. In nucleotides, the CDR3 is TGCGCCAGCAGTCCAGGGACACCTTTTAGCAATCAGCCCCAGCATTTT. It translates to CASSPGTPFSNQPQHF.

V gene TRBV5-8 combines with J gene TRBJ2-7; 9 positions match TRBD1. From germline, CDR1 is SGHTS and CDR2 YDEGEE. The CDR3 has 14 residues. The V segment lost 0 bases and the J segment 4 bases; nucleotides outside the gene matches: 2. The CDR3 coding sequence is TGTGCCAGCAGCTTGGTGGGACAGGGTTACGAGCAGTACTTC. It codes for CASSLVGQGYEQYF.

The sample holds one count of this clone. V and J are TRBV6-6 and TRBJ2-1; tentative D call: TRBD1 (6 bases). CDR3 length: 13 amino acids. Trimming shortened V by 5 bases and J by 8 bases, and 13 bases separated the two germline ends. CDR1 and CDR2 from the germline V gene are MNHNY and SVGAGI (reference sequence). CDR3: CASSPSGVHEQFF. For the CDR3, the DNA is TGTGCCAGCAGTCCATCAGGGGTGCATGAGCAGTTCTTC.

The chain links TRBV30 to TRBJ2-2; D is perhaps TRBD2 (6 bases). The germline V gene has CDR1 GTSNPN and CDR2 SVGIG (reference sequence). The CDR3 consists of 15 residues. The V gene lost 3 bases and the J gene lost 5 bases, with 16 bases spanning the gap. CDR3 DNA sequence: TGTGCCTGGAGGACTCGGAGGGCGGGGACCGGGGAGCTGTTTTTT. Protein product: CAWRTRRAGTGELFF.

The chain uses TRBV7-9 and TRBJ2-1; 12 bases are a match to TRBD2. This CDR3 is built from 15 residues. V was pared by 3 bases and J by 7 bases, with 4 bases of the junction left unmatched. CDR1 is SEHNR, CDR2 FQNEAQ, per germline (reference sequence). The CDR3, as DNA: TGTGCCAGCAGCTTCAGGACTAGCGGGGCAAATGAGCAGTTCTTC. Residues: CASSFRTSGANEQFF.

This clone appeared once. The chain joins TRBV10-3 to TRBJ2-2, with D unresolved. Trimming cost V 4 bases and J 1 base, with 13 bases left between them. Germline CDR1 ENHRY, CDR2 SYGVKD. The CDR3 length is 16 residues. The DNA for the CDR3 is TGTGCCATCAGTGTGAACGATCCCCAGAACACCGGGGAGCTGTTTTTT. Translated, it gives CAISVNDPQNTGELFF.

The chain employs TRBV2 and TRBJ1-2; the D gene is possibly TRBD1 (6 bases). The V end lost 3 bases, the J end lost 2 bases, and 16 bases lay between the germline ends. Germline-derived CDR1 and CDR2 are SNHLY and FYNNEI. CDR3 length: 16 residues. This CDR3 is CASSETGAGVNYGYTF. The CDR3 DNA reads TGTGCCAGCAGTGAGACTGGGGCAGGGGTCAACTATGGCTACACCTTC. Full variable domain (rest looked up from reference TRBV2 and TRBJ1-2): EPEVTQTPSHQVTQMGQEVILRCVPISNHLYFYWYRQILGQKVEFLVSFYNNEISEKSEIFDDQFSVERPDGSNFTLKIRSTKLEDSAMYFCASSETGAGVNYGYTFGSGTRLTVV.

V gene TRBV4-2 combines with J gene TRBJ1-4, with 8 nucleotides matching TRBD1. The CDR3 extends over 16 amino acids. CDR1 is LGHNA, CDR2 YNFKEQ, per germline. Trimming cost V 0 bases and J 6 bases; bases outside gene matches: 6. The CDR3 DNA follows: TGTGCCAGCAGCCAAGATTGGACAGGGCGGGATGAAAAACTGTTTTTT. Protein product: CASSQDWTGRDEKLFF.